One and the same sample provided the 6 T cell receptor beta chains below, sequenced in a study of OX40 agonist ivuxolimab in advanced cancers. Libraries were prepared by immunoSEQ multiplex PCR; TCRdb keeps only in-frame clonotypes and omits some of them. The top ten hold more than 0.5% of the sample, which has tens of thousands of clones, over 80% seen once. The specimen comprised CD4+ or CD8+ T cells sorted from blood, sampled in a trial of the OX40 agonist ivuxolimab. The receptors were sampled from an adult with an advanced solid tumor such as melanoma, head and neck, liver or kidney cancer.

The chain combines TRBV5-5 with TRBJ2-7; 11 bases are shared with TRBD2. The germline V gene has CDR1 SGHKS and CDR2 YYEKEE (reference sequence). Trimming took 4 bases from V and 7 from J; bases not matched to a gene: 7. CDR3 length: 14 residues. The CDR3 loop is CASSQLAGVQEQYF. CDR3 nucleotides: TGTGCCAGCAGCCAACTAGCGGGGGTGCAAGAGCAGTACTTC.

This clone appeared a single time. The V and J genes are TRBV29-1 and TRBJ2-7, with 7 bases identical to TRBD2. Looked up from germline, CDR1 is SQVTM and CDR2 is ANQGSEA. The CDR3 has 13 amino acids. V lost 3 bases, J lost 5 bases, and 7 bases stayed unmatched. The CDR3 sequence: CSVDKAGVNEQYF. In nucleotides, the CDR3 is TGCAGCGTTGATAAGGCGGGAGTAAACGAGCAGTACTTC.

The chain uses TRBV11-2 and TRBJ2-7, with D perhaps matching TRBD2 (6 bases). The CDR3 is 12 amino acids. V lost 3 bases, J lost 4 bases, and 7 bases lay in between. The germline V gene has CDR1 SGHAT and CDR2 FQNNGV. The CDR3 spells CASSFSGYEQYF. The CDR3, as DNA: TGTGCCAGCAGCTTCAGCGGGTACGAGCAGTACTTC. The entire variable domain, with the rest obtained from reference TRBV11-2 and TRBJ2-7, is as follows: EAGVAQSPRYKIIEKRQSVAFWCNPISGHATLYWYQQILGQGPKLLIQFQNNGVVDDSQLPKDRFSAERLKGVDSTLKIQPAKLEDSAVYLCASSFSGYEQYFGPGTRLTVT.

V usage is TRBV10-3 and J usage is TRBJ1-4; no clear D. This CDR3 region has 12 residues. The V and J ends lost 11 bases and 9 bases respectively, with 16 bases between them. Germline loops: CDR1 ENHRY, CDR2 SYGVKD. The CDR3 DNA sequence: TGTGCCTCGAGTGTGGTCGGCCAAAAACTGTTTTTT. Amino acids: CASSVVGQKLFF.

The chain combines TRBV6-5 with TRBJ2-7; D could derive from TRBD1 or TRBD2 (5 bases each). This CDR3 is built from 16 residues. V lost 4 bases and J 2 bases, leaving 18 bases between the germline ends. Germline V gene data show CDR1 as MNHEY and CDR2 as SVGAGI. CDR3 DNA sequence: TGTGCCAGCAGTTCTCGCTTGGGTGGGGACCCCTACGAGCAGTACTTC. It specifies CASSSRLGGDPYEQYF.

The chain links TRBV30 to TRBJ2-2; no clear D. The germline CDR1 and CDR2 sequences are GTSNPN and SVGIG (reference sequence). V shed 2 bases and J shed 4 bases, with 8 bases lying between them. This CDR3 has 13 residues. For the CDR3, the DNA is TGTGCCTGGAGTCCTGCTTTCACCGGGGAGCTGTTTTTT. Translated: CAWSPAFTGELFF.